The 30 T cell receptor beta chains presented below share a single source sample, sequenced in a study of CD8 T cells in ankylosing spondylitis. Study-level findings and limits: A TCR beta motif of about eight highly homologous variants seemed to mark ankylosing spondylitis blood.

TCRdb independently ran MiXCR on the 5' RACE reads; one entry per CDR3 protein. The profile shows under 850,000 distinct CDR3 sequences, 19% of them singletons. These TCRs are of unknown antigen specificity. The sequenced material came from blood, either unsorted or a sorted T cell fraction (not recorded which). All receptors derive from a male donor with ankylosing spondylitis.

The sample holds many counts of this clonotype. J is TRBJ1-3 and V is TRBV20-1; D not resolved. Per the germline V gene, CDR1 is DFQATT and CDR2 is SNEGSKA (reference sequence). Trimming took 0 bases from V and 4 from J, leaving 10 bases between them. This CDR3 spans 14 amino acids. The chain's CDR3 is CSARDTARGNTIYF. In DNA form, the CDR3 reads TGCAGTGCTAGAGATACAGCGAGAGGAAACACCATATATTTT.

The J gene is TRBJ1-1, the V gene TRBV5-1, with D unresolved. CDR1 and CDR2 from the germline V gene are SGHRS and YFSETQ. The V and J ends lost 1 base and 0 bases respectively, with 10 bases between them. The CDR3 extends over 15 amino acids. The CDR3 sequence is CASSLIVGMNTEAFF. CDR3 coding DNA: TGCGCCAGCAGCTTGATAGTAGGTATGAACACTGAAGCTTTCTTT.

V and J are TRBV18 and TRBJ2-2, with 8 positions matching TRBD2. Germline V gene sequence: CDR1 KGHSH, CDR2 LQKENI. Trimming cost V 4 bases and J 7 bases; bases outside gene matches: 2. CDR3 length: 13 amino acids. CDR3 amino acids: CASSRGTSGELFF. The CDR3 DNA reads TGTGCCAGCTCACGCGGGACTAGCGGGGAGCTGTTTTTT.

This clonotype was picked up a small number of times. The J gene is TRBJ1-5, the V gene TRBV6-1; TRBD1 aligns across 7 bases. The germline gives CDR1 MNHNS, CDR2 SASEGT. The CDR3 loop spans 14 amino acids. V lost 6 bases and J lost 3; bases outside the gene matches: 5. The chain's CDR3 is CASRGGQVNQPQHF. The CDR3 bases are TGTGCCAGCAGGGGAGGACAGGTCAATCAGCCCCAGCATTTT.

The chain uses TRBV20-1 and TRBJ1-4, with D unclear. The germline gives CDR1 DFQATT, CDR2 SNEGSKA (reference sequence). The CDR3 is 12 amino acids. Trimming took off 1 base at V and 8 bases at J, with 8 bases between the two ends. The CDR3 loop is CSARGVGEKLFF. CDR3 sequence (DNA): TGCAGTGCTAGAGGGGTGGGGGAAAAACTGTTTTTT.

The J gene is TRBJ2-1, the V gene TRBV6-5, with TRBD2 matching 14 bases. The CDR3 is made up of 17 amino acids. Looked up from germline, CDR1 is MNHEY and CDR2 is SVGAGI. The V segment lost 0 bases and the J segment 7 bases; nucleotides outside the gene matches: 5. The CDR3 DNA reads TGTGCCAGCAGTTACTCGGGACTAGCGGGAGCAGGAAATGAGCAGTTCTTC. It is translated as CASSYSGLAGAGNEQFF.

The chain carries TRBV9 and TRBJ1-6, with D perhaps matching TRBD1 (5 bases). V lost 5 bases and J 5 bases, leaving 14 bases between the germline ends. The germline V gene encodes CDR1 SGDLS and CDR2 YYNGEE. The CDR3 has 15 residues. CDR3 nucleotide sequence: TGTGCCAGCAGTCCTACCGGGACCAATAATTCACCCCTCCACTTT. Translating it yields CASSPTGTNNSPLHF.

The chain carries TRBV7-7 and TRBJ2-3; D ambiguous. The CDR3 covers 14 residues. CDR1 SSHAT and CDR2 FNYEAQ come from the germline V gene (reference sequence). The V end was cut by 1 base, the J end by 4 bases, with 9 bases between. This chain's CDR3 is CASSLGGSSDTQYF. The CDR3 nucleotides are TGTGCCAGCAGCTTAGGAGGATCCTCAGATACGCAGTATTTT.

The rearrangement joins TRBV11-3 to TRBJ2-1; no firm D call. The CDR3 sequence is 11 residues long. Germline loops: CDR1 SGHNT, CDR2 YENEEA. Trimming pared 0 bases from V and 15 bases from J, leaving 9 bases between. The CDR3 bases are TGTGCCAGCAGCTTAGATGAGGTTGCGTTCTTC. Translating it yields CASSLDEVAFF.

The chain uses TRBV5-1 and TRBJ1-1; 7 positions match TRBD1. After removal of 4 bases from V and 3 bases from J, the junction contained 6 bases not matched to a gene. The CDR3 is 14 amino acids. CDR1 is SGHRS, CDR2 YFSETQ, per germline. Written as DNA, the CDR3 is TGCGCCAGCAGCGTGACAGGGCGGGACACTGAAGCTTTCTTT. This sequence encodes CASSVTGRDTEAFF.

CDR3 in amino acids: CASSEGAATYNEQFF. Written as DNA, the CDR3 is TGTGCCAGCAGTGAAGGGGCCGCTACCTACAATGAGCAGTTCTTC. The chain uses TRBV6-1 and TRBJ2-1, with unresolved D. There are 15 residues in the CDR3. The germline V and J ends were trimmed by 1 base and 2 bases, with 9 bases remaining between them. Germline CDR1 and CDR2: MNHNS and SASEGT.

This clonotype was observed a handful of times. The V and J genes are TRBV5-1 and TRBJ2-5, with D unresolved. The CDR3 is 15 amino acids. The germline V gene encodes CDR1 SGHRS and CDR2 YFSETQ. Trimming left V 1 base short and J 4 bases short, with 14 bases between. The CDR3 region has the DNA TGCGCCAGCAGCTTGTCAGACCCGGGTAGAGAGACCCAGTACTTC. The encoded protein is CASSLSDPGRETQYF.

This clonotype was picked up many times. The chain joins TRBV12-3 or TRBV12-4 to TRBJ2-7, with TRBD2 identical over 12 bases. The J segment lost 3 bases and the V segment lost 5 bases, leaving 2 bases of the junction unmatched. This CDR3 has 14 residues. The chain's CDR3 is CASSPTSGSYEQYF. Written as DNA, the CDR3 is TGTGCCAGCAGTCCGACTAGCGGGAGCTACGAGCAGTACTTC.

The chain joins TRBV5-6 to TRBJ2-1, with 10 bases matching TRBD2. The CDR3 runs to 17 residues. The V and J ends lost 4 bases and 0 bases, in that order; junction bases with no gene match: 7. Germline assignment: CDR1 SGHDT and CDR2 YYEEEE. The CDR3 sequence is CASSQLRLAGSYNEQFF. The CDR3 DNA reads TGTGCCAGCAGCCAATTAAGACTAGCGGGCTCCTACAATGAGCAGTTCTTC.

This clonotype was observed a few times. The chain employs TRBV10-2 and TRBJ1-1, with TRBD1 matching over 8 bases. The length of the CDR3 is 15 residues. V gave up 3 bases and J gave up 1 base; unmatched junction bases: 4. Germline V gene sequence: CDR1 WSHSY, CDR2 SAAADI. Here the CDR3 DNA reads TGCGCCAGCAGTGAAGCACAGGGGGGGAACACTGAAGCTTTCTTT. Translating it yields CASSEAQGGNTEAFF.

The gene calls are TRBV5-1 and TRBJ2-7, with D unclear. With 8 bases removed from V and 3 bases from J, the gap between germline ends came to 18 bases. There are 14 residues in the CDR3. Germline loops: CDR1 SGHRS, CDR2 YFSETQ. The CDR3 region is CARTPVSRFYEQYF. CDR3 nucleotides: TGCGCCAGGACCCCGGTGAGCAGATTCTACGAGCAGTACTTC.

In this sample, this clonotype turned up a few times. This chain links TRBV6-5 with TRBJ1-2; no definite D call. The germline CDR1 and CDR2 sequences are MNHEY and SVGAGI. This CDR3 spans 14 amino acids. The V and J ends lost 0 bases and 0 bases respectively, with 5 bases between them. The CDR3: CASSYSGTNYGYTF. In DNA, the CDR3 is TGTGCCAGCAGTTACTCCGGCACTAACTATGGCTACACCTTC.

This clonotype was observed a few times. This chain joins TRBV4-3 and TRBJ2-1; possibly TRBD1 for D (5 bases). The CDR3 covers 15 residues. Germline CDR1 LGHNA, CDR2 YSLEER. With 2 bases removed from V and 0 bases from J, the gap between germline ends came to 8 bases. The DNA for the CDR3 is TGCGCCAGCAGCCAAATTGACAGCTCCTACAATGAGCAGTTCTTC. This encodes CASSQIDSSYNEQFF.

This chain uses TRBV19 with TRBJ1-5; D might be TRBD1 (6 bases). CDR1 and CDR2 from the germline V gene are LNHDA and SQIVND (reference sequence). Trimming removed 5 bases at V and 4 bases at J, with 15 bases between. This CDR3 has 15 amino acids. The CDR3: CASSPAPQGNQPQHF. CDR3 sequence (DNA): TGTGCCAGTAGTCCAGCTCCACAGGGTAATCAGCCCCAGCATTTT.

The V gene is TRBV5-1, the J gene TRBJ2-5; 10 bases are shared with TRBD2. CDR3 length equals 16 residues. V lost 4 bases and J lost 2; bases outside the gene matches: 8. Germline-derived CDR1 and CDR2 are SGHRS and YFSETQ. As DNA, the CDR3 is TGCGCCAGCAGCCCACCTAGCGGGGGCGTACAAGAGACCCAGTACTTC. Its translation is CASSPPSGGVQETQYF.

This clonotype was recorded a few times. This chain joins TRBV2 and TRBJ1-2; D is uncertain. The germline V gene encodes CDR1 SNHLY and CDR2 FYNNEI. The length of the CDR3 is 15 residues. Trimming cost V 6 bases and J 6 bases, with 20 bases left between them. Here the CDR3 reads CASSPRPDPLDGYTF. Here the CDR3 DNA reads TGTGCCAGCAGCCCCCGACCAGACCCTCTGGATGGCTACACCTTC.

This clonotype was found a few times. This rearrangement joins TRBV4-2 to TRBJ2-7, with D perhaps TRBD2 (5 bases). Trimming cost V 3 bases and J 0 bases, with 9 bases left between them. CDR3 length: 14 amino acids. Germline-derived CDR1 and CDR2 are LGHNA and YNFKEQ. CDR3 bases: TGTGCCAGCAGCCAGGGAGACGACTCCTACGAGCAGTACTTC. Translating it yields CASSQGDDSYEQYF.

This clonotype showed up just a few times. The rearrangement joins TRBV20-1 to TRBJ2-3; 8 bases fit TRBD2. Per germline, CDR1 DFQATT and CDR2 SNEGSKA (reference sequence). CDR3 size: 13 residues. Germline trimming cut 1 base from V and 7 bases from J; bases unmatched to any gene: 4. CDR3 sequence reads: CSARGTSRYTQYF. The CDR3 bases are TGCAGTGCTAGAGGGACTAGCAGATATACGCAGTATTTT.

This clonotype was seen only a few times. This chain links TRBV12-3 or TRBV12-4 with TRBJ2-1; D could derive from TRBD1 or TRBD2 (5 bases each). The CDR3 consists of 14 residues. Trimming stripped 6 bases from V and 5 bases from J, with 14 bases between. CDR3 DNA sequence: TGTGCCAGCAGACAACCGGGACCGCACAATGAGCAGTTCTTC. Translated: CASRQPGPHNEQFF.

This clonotype was recorded a few times. The chain uses TRBV9 and TRBJ2-2, with unresolved D. CDR3 length equals 13 residues. Looked up from germline, CDR1 is SGDLS and CDR2 is YYNGEE. Trimming shortened V by 0 bases and J by 7 bases, and 7 bases separated the two germline ends. CDR3 sequence reads: CASSVAESGELFF. CDR3 sequence (DNA): TGTGCCAGCAGCGTAGCAGAAAGCGGGGAGCTGTTTTTT. The full variable domain, in which reference TRBV9 and TRBJ2-2 provide the parts outside the CDR3, is DSGVTQTPKHLITATGQRVTLRCSPRSGDLSVYWYQQSLDQGLQFLIQYYNGEERAKGNILERFSAQQFPDLHSELNLSSLELGDSALYFCASSVAESGELFFGEGSRLTVL.

This clonotype was counted at least ten times. The V gene is TRBV20-1, the J gene TRBJ2-1, with 7 bases that match TRBD2. Germline trimming cut 2 bases from V and 4 bases from J; bases unmatched to any gene: 11. The CDR3 sequence is 16 residues long. Germline CDR1 is DFQATT and CDR2 is SNEGSKA (reference sequence). The CDR3 reads CSARTPASGDYNEQFF. The DNA for the CDR3 is TGCAGTGCTAGAACCCCGGCTAGCGGAGATTACAATGAGCAGTTCTTC.

The V call is TRBV12-3 or TRBV12-4, the J call TRBJ2-5; D is possibly TRBD1 or TRBD2 (5 bases each). CDR3 length: 15 residues. V was pared by 4 bases and J by 3 bases, with 15 bases between. The CDR3 spells CASSSPRDGEETQYF. The CDR3 DNA reads as TGTGCCAGCAGTTCTCCCCGGGACGGGGAAGAGACCCAGTACTTC.

The chain employs TRBV19 and TRBJ2-7; no definite D call. The CDR3 spans 16 residues. Germline V lookup: CDR1 LNHDA, CDR2 SQIVND (reference sequence). Trimming removed 3 bases at V and 1 base at J, with 16 bases between. The CDR3, as DNA: TGTGCCAGTAGTATGTTTGGCGGAGTCCTATCCTACGAGCAGTACTTC. It is translated as CASSMFGGVLSYEQYF. The full variable domain, rest sourced from reference TRBV19 and TRBJ2-7, is DGGITQSPKYLFRKEGQNVTLSCEQNLNHDAMYWYRQDPGQGLRLIYYSQIVNDFQKGDIAEGYSVSREKKESFPLTVTSAQKNPTAFYLCASSMFGGVLSYEQYFGPGTRLTVT.

The chain carries TRBV7-9 and TRBJ2-3; D ambiguous. The CDR3 sequence is 13 residues long. CDR1 and CDR2 from the germline V gene are SEHNR and FQNEAQ (reference sequence). V lost 3 bases to trimming and J lost 6 bases, with 10 bases between them. In DNA form, the CDR3 reads TGTGCCAGCAGCTTCAACTCTAGGGATACGCAGTATTTT. The encoded protein is CASSFNSRDTQYF.

The chain is built from TRBV6-6 and TRBJ2-1; D is unresolved. This CDR3 is 12 amino acids long. Trimming took off 3 bases at V and 9 bases at J, with 9 bases between the two ends. Germline V lookup: CDR1 MNHNY, CDR2 SVGAGI (reference sequence). CDR3 loop: CASSYAASEQFF. CDR3 nucleotides: TGTGCCAGCAGTTATGCAGCATCTGAGCAGTTCTTC.